This TCR beta chain was identified in a study of blood T cell repertoires in COVID-19. At the level of the study: The United States, Italy and Spain supplied acute and convalescent COVID-19 samples. T cells, B-cell-depleted T cells, or PBMCs supplied cDNA or gDNA.

Using immunoSEQ multiplex PCR, the repertoire was profiled, and TCRdb retains in-frame clones only, with some absent. This sample has around 300,000 clones, with 83% found just once. The source of this sequence is a woman between 50 and 59 years old who had recovered from COVID-19. Sequenced material: peripheral blood.

Written as DNA, the CDR3 is TGTGCCAGCAGATACGGACTAGCGGGAGAAAATGAGCAGTTCTTC. Translated: CASRYGLAGENEQFF. This chain uses TRBV6-5 with TRBJ2-1, with TRBD2 matching 13 bases. CDR1 and CDR2 from the germline V gene are MNHEY and SVGAGI. The ends lost 6 bases at V and 7 bases at J; junction bases unmatched: 6. The CDR3 extends over 15 amino acids.